This T cell receptor (beta chain) derives from a study of metastatic and nonmetastatic thyroid tumors. Study-level information: For malignant and benign thyroid patients, tumor or nodule tissue and blood were the sources whose repertoires were compared. General observations from the study: Benign nodules were reported to have significantly lower TCR beta diversity than malignant thyroid tumors, in blood and tumor.

Treatment of any kind had been given to no patient before thyroid surgery. In the authors' methods: A classifier for distant metastasis in papillary thyroid cancer was constructed using CDR3 differences observed across clinicopathological groups. TCRdb ran MiXCR on the PCR reads. The V and J calls were determined by TCRdb, not by the authors. Of 25,000 to 30,000 clones listed, about 3.9% were seen once; the top ten hold roughly 3.2%. This clone was recorded a few times. Its antigen is unidentified. Germline V gene sequence: CDR1 DFQATT, CDR2 SNEGSKA (reference sequence). Trimming at V came to 1 base and at J to 2 bases, leaving 10 bases not matched to a gene. This CDR3 comprises 17 residues.

The chain recombines TRBV20-1 with TRBJ2-7; 11 positions agree with TRBD2. Source material: blood. The sequence was collected from a male donor with papillary thyroid cancer or a benign thyroid nodule (not recorded which). Some clones in this sample may be carry-over from other donors' samples. The CDR3 sequence is CSARVAGTSGDAYEQYF. CDR3 in DNA: TGCAGTGCTAGAGTGGCAGGGACTAGCGGTGACGCCTACGAGCAGTACTTC.